This TCR beta chain was captured by sequencing in a study of cytomegalovirus exposure and HLA in healthy donors (dated by TCRdb to about 2017). Broadly, across the study: According to an earlier analysis of 587 of the donors, about 179 million T cells yielded roughly 100 million unique TCR beta sequences and around 300 Gb of sequence data. Class I and class II HLA loci were covered by the typing at four-digit resolution. Rather than drawing on any new phenotypic data, the later analysis identified candidate immune exposures from TCR beta sequences and the way those sequences occurred across donors. Roughly 300 gigabases of sequencing data and approximately 80 million unique TCR sequences were included in an early release covering under 650 HLA-typed donors. A later genetic analysis took genome-wide SNP genotypes for about 65% of the 666 donors and used that subset as a discovery cohort. A later analysis re-examined previously published TCR beta repertoires from about 700 donors and added high-resolution HLA genotyping to investigate patterns of TCR occurrence. Five DR-DQ haplotypes were handled as single units for association and clustering because linkage in the cohort was strong. High-throughput TCR immunosequencing, statistical association of individual TCRs with disease status, and machine learning were combined to predict cytomegalovirus infection status. To decide whether each TCR beta V gene segment behaved as functional or pseudogenic, an earlier analysis of approximately 600 of the donors relied on high-throughput TCR beta sequencing. The study was designed to test whether signatures of past pathogen exposure could be identified by cataloging public T cell receptors. Across under 500 genotyped donors of the cohort, an average of about 250,000 unique TCR beta nucleotide sequences per donor were sequenced, and approximately 19% of those sequences were non-productive. Of the roughly 410 genotyped donors, 65% to 90% were placed in the genetic ancestry cluster associated with self-reported Caucasian donors. Using immunosequencing, the study profiled T cell repertoires from 666 subjects and related those repertoires to cytomegalovirus serostatus. The number of typed donors differed by locus: 629-630 for A, B, C, DRB1 and DQB1; 522 for DQA1; roughly 600 for DPA1; and roughly 450 for DPB1. Donor age, sex, ethnicity and CMV serostatus were compiled alongside the repertoire data. In addition to the first cohort of 650 to 800 subjects, a separate validation cohort of 120 different subjects was used. Every discovery cohort repertoire had been produced on one sequencing platform. General conclusions and limits of the study: The study gave a list of about 170 TCR beta chains associated with cytomegalovirus. The cohort was sequenced for TCR beta chains only, and without alpha or paired-chain data the features that could be detected were limited. In a later analysis, the rate of TCR association differed among HLA loci, with DRB1 alleles having the most associated TCRs and HLA-C alleles having the fewest. A cluster of highly shared sequence variants was judged likely to represent a technical artifact of the sequencing pipeline. Compared with equally common non-associated chains, HLA-associated TCR beta chains in a later analysis were more clonally expanded and had lower generation probabilities. It was suggested by the authors that the approach could potentially be generalized to other disease states and immunological phenotypes. Some IMGT-functional V segments, including TRBV6-2 and TRBV6-3, could not be distinguished by the 87-base-pair reads and were therefore excluded. Some 16 rarely observed V segments, including chromosome 9 orphons, were excluded from the earlier analysis of several hundred of the donors because counts were too low. Linkage disequilibrium might explain the correlated functional status among segregating V segments, but an unknown experimental factor could not be excluded. A later genetic analysis associated a missense DCLRE1C variant with V-gene and J-gene trimming of TCR beta chains, and an independent cohort replicated the association. Because some donors lacked HLA typing at each locus, the association tests relied only on the typed subset. Broadly in line with IMGT annotations, most TCR beta V segments showed up in productive rearrangements about 87% or about 30% of the time in an earlier analysis of about 500 of the donors. Three of the identified cytomegalovirus-associated TCR beta chains were confirmed in vitro to be specific for cytomegalovirus antigens. A further reported finding was that TCR beta sequences accurately predicted the HLA-A and HLA-B alleles for most subjects in the first cohort. According to a later analysis, most CMV-associated TCR beta chains appeared to be HLA-restricted, and the HLA associations seemed to be driven largely by CMV exposure. Across donors, most TCR sequences were observed very rarely, whereas some public TCRs were present in many individuals. The classifier was reported to diagnose cytomegalovirus status with high specificity and sensitivity in both the original cohort and the validation cohort. Compared with the approximately 700-donor mean, donors in an Asian-associated ancestry cluster had fewer N-insertions in productive TCRs, according to a later genetic analysis. At a false discovery rate of 0.05, a later analysis linked some 18,000 TCR beta sequences to specific HLA alleles. For the cohort, immune exposure information was limited to CMV serostatus. According to a later analysis, parvovirus B19, influenza, CMV and Epstein-Barr virus appeared linked to several top co-occurrence clusters. Assigning TCR associations to individual alleles was difficult when HLA alleles, especially DR and DQ, strongly co-occurred. Roughly uniform sequencing depth across donors was assumed in presence/absence analyses, although this assumption may not hold.

Libraries came from the immunoSEQ multiplex PCR assay. For the multiplex PCR, a mixture combining 60 forward primers for TCR Vbeta segments and 13 reverse primers for TCR Jbeta segments was used. A multiplex PCR assay on genomic DNA amplified the CDR3 region of rearranged TCR beta genes. The Illumina HiSeq System was used to sequence the amplified TCR beta libraries as 87-base-pair reads. Concerning the study's data processing: A later analysis tallied roughly 78 million unique TCR beta chains across the 666 repertoires, and some 12 million of those chains were shared by two or more donors. To remove PCR and sequencing errors, raw reads were error-corrected and collapsed into unique sequences using a nearest-neighbor algorithm that merged closely related sequences. CDR3 sequences were aligned to IMGT reference sequences to assign V, D and J gene segments. For a sequence to be retained, a match of at least six nucleotides to both a V gene segment and a J gene segment was required. Rearrangements were classified as productive when the CDR3 lacked stop codons and remained in frame with V and J, and all other rearrangements were classified as non-productive. CDR3 was defined by IMGT convention, running from the second conserved V-encoded cysteine to the conserved J-encoded phenylalanine. The earlier analysis of about 560 of the donors excluded any sequence lacking an unambiguous match to a single V gene segment. In an earlier analysis of some 590 of the donors, a V segment was called functional when productive rearrangements were above 56.7%, and segregating when the standard deviation between donors exceeded 5%. To diagnose cytomegalovirus status from the catalog of TCR beta chain sequences, a statistical classification framework was built. A later analysis assigned V and J genes by comparing TCR nucleotide sequences with IMGT/GENE-DB human TR gene sequences. The TCRdist pipeline was used in a later analysis to assign CDR3 sequences and most-parsimonious VDJ recombination scenarios. In a later analysis, each TCR beta chain was defined by its CDR3 amino acid sequence together with its V-gene family, and reads lacking a unique V-gene family were excluded. A later analysis removed several hundred highly shared, low-generation-probability nucleotide sequences to deal with suspected cross-contamination and a sequencing artifact. For each public chain, a later analysis derived a clonal expansion index from normalized ranks of inferred template counts within each repertoire. A later analysis computed generation probabilities with a VDJ recombination model fitted to out-of-frame rearrangements, and checked the results against IGoR. In a later analysis, TCR-TCR, TCR-HLA and TCR-CMV co-occurrence was scored with hypergeometric tests, and a repertoire-size bias correction was applied to TCR pairs. To estimate false discovery rates, a later analysis permuted the HLA or CMV assignments 20 times. In a later analysis, co-occurring TCRs were grouped using DBSCAN, and TCRdist sequence similarity was added for clustering within HLA-allele-positive subsets. Co-occurrence clustering excluded repertoires with fewer than 30,000 or more than 120,000 public chains, plus five with anomalous nucleotide sharing. Entries here come from immuneACCESS through TCRdb and include only in-frame sequences with V and J called. Some clones fail to appear in such tables; in the studies checked, an unresolved V gene covers under half of the shortfall, and the cause of the remainder is unknown. That table furnishes V, J and clone size, whereas the DNA furnished D and trimming. The sample table holds 150,000 to 200,000 clones, of which over 80% were seen once. The ten largest clones represent roughly 1.6% of the sample.

In total, 600 or so healthy bone marrow donors made up the cohort. All cohort members were sampled while nominally healthy, although unrecorded immune exposures were likely present. The donor was CMV seropositive and belonged to the group of over 250 seropositive cohort members. A peripheral blood sample was collected from each donor, and TCR beta sequencing was performed on peripheral blood mononuclear cells. The Qiagen DNeasy Blood Extraction Kit was used to extract genomic DNA from the blood cell samples. This clone was recorded a few times. It has no known antigen specificity. Base qualities are missing; no much larger clone stands one base away. The CDR3, cysteine through phenylalanine, is 15 amino acids long. Of all the DNA, just the CDR3 is kept, 45 bases in frame from base 1. Deletion took 5 bases off V and 1 base off J, with a span of 12 bases between the germline ends. CDR1 and CDR2 are read off the germline V gene as SGHTA and FQGTGA.

The rearrangement combines TRBV7-3 with TRBJ1-5, with the identity of the D gene unclear. The sequence derives from a girl aged 10 to 17 in good health and CMV-seropositive. Sample: PBMCs. The sequenced DNA is TGTGCCAGCAGCGTTCGTGGCGGGAGCAATCAGCCCCAGCATTTT. This encodes CASSVRGGSNQPQHF.